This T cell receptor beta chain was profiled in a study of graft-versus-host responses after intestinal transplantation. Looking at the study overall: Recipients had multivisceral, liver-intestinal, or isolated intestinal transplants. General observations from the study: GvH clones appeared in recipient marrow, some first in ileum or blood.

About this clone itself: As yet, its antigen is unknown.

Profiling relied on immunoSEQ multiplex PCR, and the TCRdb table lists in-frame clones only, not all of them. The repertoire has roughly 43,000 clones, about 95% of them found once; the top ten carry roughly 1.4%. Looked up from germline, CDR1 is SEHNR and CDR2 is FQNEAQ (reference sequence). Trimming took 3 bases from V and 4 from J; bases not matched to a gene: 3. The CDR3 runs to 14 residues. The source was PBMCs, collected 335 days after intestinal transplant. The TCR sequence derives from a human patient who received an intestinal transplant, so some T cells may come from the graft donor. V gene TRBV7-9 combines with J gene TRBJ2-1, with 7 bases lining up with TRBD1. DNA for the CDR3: TGTGCCAGCAGCTTGACAGGGTCATACAATGAGCAGTTCTTC. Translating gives CASSLTGSYNEQFF.